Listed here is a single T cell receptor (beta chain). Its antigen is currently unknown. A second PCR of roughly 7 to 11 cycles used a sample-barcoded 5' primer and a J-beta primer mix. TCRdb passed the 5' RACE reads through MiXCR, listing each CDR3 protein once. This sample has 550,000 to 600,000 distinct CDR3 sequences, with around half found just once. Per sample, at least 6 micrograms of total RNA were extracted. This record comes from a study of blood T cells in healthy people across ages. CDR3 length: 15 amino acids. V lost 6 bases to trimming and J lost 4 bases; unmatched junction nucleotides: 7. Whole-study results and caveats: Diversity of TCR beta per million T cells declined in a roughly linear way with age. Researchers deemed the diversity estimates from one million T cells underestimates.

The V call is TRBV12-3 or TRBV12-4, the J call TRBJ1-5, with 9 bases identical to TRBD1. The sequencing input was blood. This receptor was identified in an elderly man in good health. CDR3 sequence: CASRATGGRNQPQHF. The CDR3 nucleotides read TGTGCCAGCAGGGCGACAGGGGGAAGGAATCAGCCCCAGCATTTT.